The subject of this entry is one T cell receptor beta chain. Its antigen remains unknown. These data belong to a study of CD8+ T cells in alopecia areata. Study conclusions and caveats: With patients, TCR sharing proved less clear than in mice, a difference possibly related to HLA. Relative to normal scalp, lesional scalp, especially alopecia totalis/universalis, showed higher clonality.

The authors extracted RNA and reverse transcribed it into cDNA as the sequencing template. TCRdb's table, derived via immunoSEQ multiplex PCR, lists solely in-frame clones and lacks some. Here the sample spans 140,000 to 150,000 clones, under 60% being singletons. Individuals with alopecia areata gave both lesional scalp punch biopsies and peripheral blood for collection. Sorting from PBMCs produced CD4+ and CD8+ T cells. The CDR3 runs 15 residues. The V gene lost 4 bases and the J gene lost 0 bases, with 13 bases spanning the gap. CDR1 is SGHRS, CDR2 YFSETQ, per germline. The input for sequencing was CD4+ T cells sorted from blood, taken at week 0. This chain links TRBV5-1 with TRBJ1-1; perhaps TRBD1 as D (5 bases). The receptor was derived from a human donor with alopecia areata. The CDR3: CASSGTRGLNTEAFF. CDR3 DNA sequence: TGCGCCAGCAGCGGGACTAGGGGCTTGAACACTGAAGCTTTCTTT.